These T cell receptor beta chains were read from a single sample in a study of blood T cell repertoires in COVID-19. Generated by immunoSEQ multiplex PCR, the TCRdb table keeps only in-frame clones and is missing some. Found here are some 140,000 clones, 83% of them singletons; the top ten hold 12%. Sequencing was performed on peripheral blood. Receptors were obtained from a woman aged 60-75 years with COVID-19, enrolled during active disease. CDR3s include the opening cysteine and the closing phenylalanine or tryptophan. The D gene is left open where the match is weak. Not all rows give a size; the values are once, few, many and, for expanded clones, a class.

TRBV7-3	TRBD1	few	TRBJ2-7	CASSSQGVGEQYF	TGTGCCAGCAGCTCTCAGGGGGTGGGCGAGCAGTACTTC
TRBV7-9	TRBD2	few	TRBJ2-2	CASSKTSGPGELFF	TGTGCCAGCAGCAAGACTAGCGGCCCCGGGGAGCTGTTTTTT
TRBV10-1	NA	NA	TRBJ1-6	CASRVSQDSPLHF	TGCGCCAGCAGGGTCAGCCAGGATTCACCCCTCCACTTT
TRBV6-5	TRBD1	NA	TRBJ2-1	CASSYIGQGISNEQFF	TGTGCCAGCAGTTACATCGGACAGGGAATAAGCAATGAGCAGTTCTTC
TRBV5-8	TRBD1	NA	TRBJ2-7	CASSFLKGAIYEQYF	TGTGCCAGCAGCTTTCTTAAGGGGGCGATTTACGAGCAGTACTTC
TRBV27	NA	NA	TRBJ2-7	CASSPTRGRNEQYF	TGTGCCAGCAGTCCGACTCGCGGGCGGAACGAGCAGTACTTC
TRBV9	NA	NA	TRBJ2-1	CASSVTPQLSYNEQFF	TGTGCCAGCAGCGTAACCCCCCAGTTAAGCTACAATGAGCAGTTCTTC
TRBV14	TRBD1	NA	TRBJ2-5	CASSLYRGIQETQYF	TGTGCCAGCAGCCTTTACAGGGGGATCCAAGAGACCCAGTACTTC
TRBV21-1	NA	NA	TRBJ1-1	CASSIEGSNTEAFF	TGTGCCAGCAGTATCGAGGGTTCGAACACTGAAGCTTTCTTT
TRBV18	NA	NA	TRBJ1-1	CASSPEGGYKGAFF	TGTGCCAGCTCCCCAGAGGGAGGGTATAAGGGAGCTTTCTTT
TRBV6-5	NA	NA	TRBJ2-1	CASSYTRQSSYNEQFF	TGTGCCAGCAGTTACACTCGACAGAGCTCCTACAATGAGCAGTTCTTC
TRBV12-3/TRBV12-4	NA	NA	TRBJ1-1	CASSFQKNTEAFF	TGTGCCAGCAGTTTCCAGAAGAACACTGAAGCTTTCTTT
TRBV7-9	TRBD1	once	TRBJ1-1	CASSKRQGLNTEAFF	TGTGCCAGCAGCAAGAGACAGGGGTTGAACACTGAAGCTTTCTTT
TRBV9	NA	NA	TRBJ1-4	CASSVGSTGFLFF	TGTGCCAGCAGCGTGGGGTCGACAGGTTTTCTGTTTTTT
TRBV6-5	NA	NA	TRBJ1-1	CASSIQGGTEAFF	TGTGCCAGCAGTATACAGGGTGGCACTGAAGCTTTCTTT
TRBV5-5	NA	NA	TRBJ1-4	CASSLDSNEKLFF	TGTGCCAGCAGCTTGGACAGTAATGAAAAACTGTTTTTT
TRBV6-5	TRBD1	NA	TRBJ1-1	CASSFTGGTEAFF	TGTGCCAGCAGTTTCACAGGGGGCACTGAAGCTTTCTTT
TRBV10-3	NA	NA	TRBJ2-1	CAIRNRAYNEQFF	TGTGCCATCAGGAACAGGGCTTACAATGAGCAGTTCTTC
TRBV27	TRBD1	NA	TRBJ1-2	CASSTLTGGDYGYTF	TGTGCCAGCAGTACCCTGACAGGGGGAGACTATGGCTACACCTTC
TRBV21-1	NA	NA	TRBJ2-7	CASSKGLDSSYEQYF	TGTGCCAGCAGCAAAGGGCTGGACAGCTCCTACGAGCAGTACTTC
TRBV6-6	NA	NA	TRBJ1-1	CASSYHSTGNTEAFF	TGTGCCAGCAGTTATCATTCGACAGGGAACACTGAAGCTTTCTTT
TRBV19	NA	few	TRBJ1-1	CASSFGSTEAFF	TGTGCCAGTAGTTTCGGGAGCACTGAAGCTTTCTTT
TRBV5-1	TRBD2	NA	TRBJ2-1	CASSLGPTSGASNEQFF	TGCGCCAGCAGCTTGGGCCCTACTAGCGGGGCCTCCAATGAGCAGTTCTTC
TRBV5-1	TRBD2	NA	TRBJ2-1	CASSLRGGGPYNEQFF	TGCGCCAGCAGCTTGCGGGGGGGCGGACCCTACAATGAGCAGTTCTTC
TRBV6-4	TRBD2	NA	TRBJ2-1	CASSVLAGGPNEQFF	TGTGCCAGCAGTGTACTAGCGGGAGGGCCAAATGAGCAGTTCTTC
TRBV7-7	NA	NA	TRBJ2-1	CASSSTRIDEQFF	TGTGCTAGCAGCTCGACTAGGATCGATGAGCAGTTCTTC
TRBV10-3	NA	NA	TRBJ1-5	CAISPGHNQPQHF	TGTGCCATCAGTCCGGGTCACAATCAGCCCCAGCATTTT
TRBV19	NA	few	TRBJ1-2	CASSTLNYGYTF	TGTGCCAGTAGTACACTGAACTATGGCTACACCTTC
TRBV7-2	NA	NA	TRBJ1-2	CASSPDRASYGYTF	TGTGCCAGCAGCCCGGACAGAGCATCCTATGGCTACACCTTC
TRBV9	NA	NA	TRBJ1-1	CASSVGPGGEAFF	TGTGCCAGCAGCGTAGGGCCCGGAGGTGAAGCTTTCTTT
TRBV6-6	NA	NA	TRBJ1-4	CTSSYGPSGEKLFF	TGTACCAGCAGTTACGGGCCCTCTGGTGAAAAACTGTTTTTT
TRBV9	NA	once	TRBJ1-6	CASSVQGYNSPLHF	TGTGCCAGCAGCGTACAGGGGTATAATTCACCCCTCCACTTT
TRBV10-3	TRBD1	once	TRBJ2-1	CAITTRQGVYNEQFF	TGTGCCATCACTACAAGACAGGGGGTTTACAATGAGCAGTTCTTC
TRBV19	TRBD1	few	TRBJ2-6	CASSIDNPGQGAGANVLTF	TGTGCCAGTAGTATAGATAACCCGGGACAGGGGGCTGGGGCCAACGTCCTGACTTTC
TRBV6-6	TRBD2	NA	TRBJ2-7	CASSYSASGTYEQYF	TGTGCCAGCAGTTACTCGGCTAGCGGGACCTACGAGCAGTACTTC
TRBV30	TRBD1	NA	TRBJ1-1	CAWGDRAETEAFF	TGTGCCTGGGGAGACAGGGCAGAAACTGAAGCTTTCTTT
TRBV5-1	TRBD2	NA	TRBJ2-1	CASRWTSGSQNEQFF	TGCGCCAGTAGGTGGACTAGCGGGAGTCAGAATGAGCAGTTCTTC
TRBV21-1	NA	NA	TRBJ1-1	CASSTLRTITEAFF	TGTGCCAGCAGCACTCTCCGGACAATCACTGAAGCTTTCTTT
TRBV7-9	NA	NA	TRBJ1-1	CASSLERVCF	TGTGCCAGCAGCTTAGAAAGAGTCTGCTTT
TRBV5-1	NA	few	TRBJ1-2	CASSISGNGYTF	TGCGCCAGCAGCATATCAGGGAATGGCTACACCTTC
TRBV7-9	NA	NA	TRBJ2-2	CASSEDSPNTGELFF	TGTGCCAGCAGCGAAGACAGCCCGAACACCGGGGAGCTGTTTTTT
TRBV6-5	TRBD2	NA	TRBJ2-5	CASSYSIGLVETQYF	TGTGCCAGCAGTTACTCGATAGGACTAGTGGAGACCCAGTACTTC
TRBV21-1	NA	NA	TRBJ1-4	CASSGFPGQTEGKLFF	TGTGCCAGCAGCGGCTTCCCAGGACAGACGGAAGGGAAACTGTTTTTT
TRBV18	TRBD1	NA	TRBJ1-2	CASSPGPGGLYGYTF	TGTGCCAGCTCACCAGGTCCAGGGGGGCTTTATGGCTACACCTTC
TRBV6-1	TRBD2	NA	TRBJ2-7	CASSERRAGGSYEQYF	TGTGCCAGCAGTGAACGGAGGGCGGGAGGGTCCTACGAGCAGTACTTC